Listed here are 13 T cell receptor beta chains from one sample, sequenced in a study of vaccination effects on CD4 cells after COVID-19. Their antigens remain unidentified. Profiling relied on immunoSEQ multiplex PCR, and the TCRdb table lists in-frame clones only, not all of them. This table holds 20,000 to 25,000 clones, roughly 78% found once. Before sequencing, viral peptide pools were used by the ViraFEST assay to expand antigen-specific CD4+ T cells. The authors isolated CD4+ T cells after roughly eleven days of culture. Testing of the vaccine recipients showed negative nucleocapsid antibodies and no prior SARS-CoV-2 infection. Here the sequenced sample was CD4+ T cells from PBMCs cultured with HCoV-NL63 spike peptides, taken before COVID-19 vaccination. The source is a human donor who received a COVID-19 vaccine.

CDR3 sequence (DNA): TGTGCCAGCAGTGTTTCGGGGGGGCCGGGAGAGACCCAGTACTTC. Translating gives CASSVSGGPGETQYF. V gene TRBV6-4 combines with J gene TRBJ2-5; 8 nucleotides line up with TRBD2. After removal of 4 bases from V and 4 bases from J, the junction contained 8 bases not matched to a gene. Germline CDR1 MRHNA, CDR2 SNTAGT. The CDR3 loop spans 15 amino acids.

J is TRBJ2-2 and V is TRBV19; D call uncertain. V dropped 4 bases and J dropped 1 base, with 7 bases sitting between them. CDR1 and CDR2 from the germline V gene are LNHDA and SQIVND (reference sequence). This CDR3 contains 14 residues. CDR3 amino acids: CASSNTLNTGELFF. As DNA, the CDR3 is TGTGCCAGTAGTAACACCCTGAACACCGGGGAGCTGTTTTTT.

The chain combines TRBV12-3 or TRBV12-4 with TRBJ1-5; D is uncertain. The CDR3 loop spans 12 amino acids. Trimming cost V 6 bases and J 1 base, with 4 bases left between them. The CDR3 spells CASSRSNQPQHF. CDR3 DNA: TGTGCCAGCAGCCGGAGCAATCAGCCCCAGCATTTT.

V usage is TRBV5-8 and J usage is TRBJ2-2; D is unresolved. CDR3 length: 13 amino acids. V was trimmed by 2 bases and J by 6 bases, leaving 8 bases between them. Per the germline V gene, CDR1 is SGHTS and CDR2 is YDEGEE. CDR3: CASSFYWSGELFF. DNA of the CDR3: TGTGCCAGCAGCTTTTACTGGTCCGGGGAGCTGTTTTTT.

This clone was counted between two and nine times. The CDR3 loop is CASSYRETGELFF. CDR3 DNA: TGTGCCAGCAGTTATCGGGAAACCGGGGAGCTGTTTTTT. This chain connects TRBV6-5 to TRBJ2-2; TRBD2 might be the D (5 bases). Germline V gene lookup returns CDR1 MNHEY and CDR2 SVGAGI. The CDR3 is made up of 13 amino acids. V was trimmed by 3 bases and J by 5 bases, leaving 7 bases between them.

The chain has TRBV9 and TRBJ2-1; either TRBD1 or TRBD2 may fit D (5 bases each). Germline assignment: CDR1 SGDLS and CDR2 YYNGEE. Between the trimmed V and J ends, which lost 0 bases and 3 bases, there was a span of 10 bases. CDR3 length: 15 amino acids. The CDR3 spells CASSVDRGLYNEQFF. As DNA, the CDR3 is TGTGCCAGCAGCGTAGACCGGGGCCTCTACAATGAGCAGTTCTTC. Full variable domain (missing parts from reference TRBV9 and TRBJ2-1): DSGVTQTPKHLITATGQRVTLRCSPRSGDLSVYWYQQSLDQGLQFLIQYYNGEERAKGNILERFSAQQFPDLHSELNLSSLELGDSALYFCASSVDRGLYNEQFFGPGTRLTVL.

The chain carries TRBV15 and TRBJ1-4, with TRBD1 as a possible D gene (5 bases). Germline CDR1 LNHNV, CDR2 YYDKDF (reference sequence). This CDR3 is 14 amino acids long. Trimming removed 0 bases at V and 8 bases at J, with 10 bases between. DNA for the CDR3: TGTGCCACCAGCAGAGATCTGGGGGTGGAAAAACTGTTTTTT. It codes for CATSRDLGVEKLFF.

The chain carries TRBV5-5 and TRBJ1-2; 8 nucleotides align to TRBD1. The CDR3 is 14 amino acids. Germline CDR1 SGHKS, CDR2 YYEKEE (reference sequence). The trim removed 4 bases at V and 2 bases at J, leaving 4 bases unmatched. DNA of the CDR3: TGTGCCAGCAGCCCTGGACAGGGAAACTATGGCTACACCTTC. As protein: CASSPGQGNYGYTF.

The rearrangement joins TRBV11-1 to TRBJ2-3; D ambiguous. The V end lost 3 bases, the J end lost 0 bases, and 10 bases lay between the germline ends. The germline gives CDR1 SGHAT, CDR2 FQDESV (reference sequence). CDR3 length equals 15 residues. The CDR3, as DNA: TGTGCCAGCAGCTTCCAAGTGGGGAGCACAGATACGCAGTATTTT. Its protein product is CASSFQVGSTDTQYF.

The CDR3 region has the DNA TGTGCCAGCAGCGTAGGTCAGGGGCTCAGAAACACCATATATTTT. Translation: CASSVGQGLRNTIYF. J is TRBJ1-3 and V is TRBV9, with D perhaps matching TRBD1 (6 bases). The CDR3 totals 15 residues. The germline gives CDR1 SGDLS, CDR2 YYNGEE. Between the trimmed V and J ends, which lost 0 bases and 5 bases, there was a span of 12 bases.

This clone was observed once. This rearrangement joins TRBV21-1 to TRBJ2-7; TRBD1, the table's D call, was not compared with the DNA. TRBV21-1 is a documented pseudogene. CDR3 length: 14 residues. The CDR3 here is CASSGGQVGNEQYF. Written as DNA, the CDR3 is TGTGCCAGCAGCGGAGGACAGGTCGGCAACGAGCAGTACTTC.

The V and J genes are TRBV30 and TRBJ1-1; a possible D gene is TRBD1 (5 bases). V shed 8 bases and J shed 0 bases, with 13 bases lying between them. The germline V gene encodes CDR1 GTSNPN and CDR2 SVGIG (reference sequence). The CDR3 sequence is 13 residues long. The CDR3 nucleotides read TGTGCCGGGGGGATCGCATTGAACACTGAAGCTTTCTTT. It codes for CAGGIALNTEAFF. Supplemented by reference TRBV30 and TRBJ1-1, the full variable domain reads SQTIHQWPATLVQPVGSPLSLECTVEGTSNPNLYWYRQAAGRGLQLLFYSVGIGQISSEVPQNLSASRPQDRQFILSSKKLLLSDSGFYLCAGGIALNTEAFFGQGTRLTVV.

This clone was observed a few times. The rearrangement joins TRBV7-7 to TRBJ2-5; D call uncertain. The ends were cut back, 0 bases at V and 5 bases at J, with 7 bases in the middle. Germline V gives CDR1 SSHAT, CDR2 FNYEAQ (reference sequence). The CDR3 extends over 13 amino acids. The CDR3 bases are TGTGCCAGCAGCTTAGCCCAACGGGAGACCCAGTACTTC. It is translated as CASSLAQRETQYF.